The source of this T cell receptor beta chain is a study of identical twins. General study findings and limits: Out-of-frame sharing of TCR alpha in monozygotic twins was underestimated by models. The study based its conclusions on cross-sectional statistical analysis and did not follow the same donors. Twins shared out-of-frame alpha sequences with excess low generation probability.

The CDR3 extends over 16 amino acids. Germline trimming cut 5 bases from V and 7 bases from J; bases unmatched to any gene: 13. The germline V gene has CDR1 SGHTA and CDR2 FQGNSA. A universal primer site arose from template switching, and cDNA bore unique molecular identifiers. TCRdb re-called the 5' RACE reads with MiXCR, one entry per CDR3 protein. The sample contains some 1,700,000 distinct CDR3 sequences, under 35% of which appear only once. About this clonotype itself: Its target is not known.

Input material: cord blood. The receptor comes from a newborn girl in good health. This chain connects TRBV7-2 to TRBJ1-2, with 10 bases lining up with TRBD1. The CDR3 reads CASSASGTGVHCGYTF. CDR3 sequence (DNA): TGTGCCAGCAGCGCCTCCGGGACAGGGGTTCACTGTGGCTACACCTTC.